A selection of T cell receptor beta chains follows, all from one sample in a study of T cell responses to AZD1222 COVID-19 vaccine. Only in-frame clones appear in the TCRdb table, and some are missing; sequencing was by immunoSEQ multiplex PCR. The sample contains fewer than 110,000 clones, around 90% of which appear only once. Sequencing used peripheral blood, obtained 28 days after the second AZD1222 dose. These receptor sequences come from an adult who received the AZD1222 COVID-19 vaccine. The CDR3 runs from the conserved cysteine through the conserved F or W. Each record gives: clone size, J gene, V gene, D gene, CDR3 protein, CDR3 DNA. A D gene is named only where the DNA matches it firmly. Some rows have no size entry. The others give once, few or many, or a class for an expanded clone.

abundance: once; j_gene: TRBJ1-1; v_gene: TRBV6-4; d_gene: -; CDR3aa: CASRGNTEAFF; CDR3nt: TGTGCCAGCAGAGGTAACACTGAAGCTTTCTTT
abundance: -; j_gene: TRBJ2-7; v_gene: TRBV4-1; d_gene: -; CDR3aa: CASSQEASYEQYF; CDR3nt: TGCGCCAGCAGCCAAGAAGCCTCTTACGAGCAGTACTTC
abundance: once; j_gene: TRBJ2-7; v_gene: TRBV18; d_gene: -; CDR3aa: CASSPARDEVYF; CDR3nt: TGTGCCAGCTCTCCTGCTCGGGACGAAGTGTACTTC
abundance: -; j_gene: TRBJ2-7; v_gene: TRBV7-6; d_gene: TRBD1; CDR3aa: CASRGGDSSSYEQYF; CDR3nt: TGTGCCAGCCGGGGTGGGGACAGCAGCTCCTACGAGCAGTACTTC
abundance: -; j_gene: TRBJ2-5; v_gene: TRBV4-1; d_gene: TRBD1; CDR3aa: CASSPPGTEETQYF; CDR3nt: TGCGCCAGCAGTCCTCCCGGGACAGAGGAGACCCAGTACTTC
abundance: -; j_gene: TRBJ1-3; v_gene: TRBV5-1; d_gene: TRBD1; CDR3aa: CASSLGQGTGNTIYF; CDR3nt: TGCGCCAGCAGCTTGGGACAGGGCACTGGAAACACCATATATTTT
abundance: -; j_gene: TRBJ2-7; v_gene: TRBV7-9; d_gene: TRBD2; CDR3aa: CASSTTSGALSSYEQYF; CDR3nt: TGTGCCAGCAGCACGACTAGCGGGGCGTTGAGCTCCTACGAGCAGTACTTC
abundance: -; j_gene: TRBJ1-2; v_gene: TRBV6-4; d_gene: -; CDR3aa: CASSPTGGRRYGYTF; CDR3nt: TGTGCCAGCAGCCCAACGGGGGGGAGGAGGTATGGCTACACCTTC
abundance: -; j_gene: TRBJ1-4; v_gene: TRBV28; d_gene: -; CDR3aa: CASSPRGSREKLFF; CDR3nt: TGTGCCAGCAGTCCCCGAGGGTCTAGGGAAAAACTGTTTTTT
abundance: -; j_gene: TRBJ2-3; v_gene: TRBV4-2; d_gene: -; CDR3aa: CASSQGSRGEAGYFTQYF; CDR3nt: TGTGCCAGCAGCCAAGGGAGCAGGGGGGAGGCTGGATATTTTACGCAGTATTTT
abundance: -; j_gene: TRBJ1-2; v_gene: TRBV2; d_gene: -; CDR3aa: CASSGYRQEGGYGYTF; CDR3nt: TGTGCCAGCAGTGGCTACCGACAGGAAGGGGGCTATGGCTACACCTTC
abundance: -; j_gene: TRBJ2-7; v_gene: TRBV7-2; d_gene: TRBD2; CDR3aa: CASSLGGGEQYF; CDR3nt: TGTGCCAGCAGCTTAGGGGGAGGGGAGCAGTACTTC
abundance: -; j_gene: TRBJ2-2; v_gene: TRBV12-3/TRBV12-4; d_gene: -; CDR3aa: CATPRGTGELFF; CDR3nt: TGTGCCACCCCTCGGGGGACCGGGGAGCTGTTTTTT
abundance: -; j_gene: TRBJ1-4; v_gene: TRBV5-4; d_gene: TRBD1; CDR3aa: CASSLDGTGVTNEKLFF; CDR3nt: TGTGCCAGCAGCTTGGACGGGACAGGGGTTACTAATGAAAAACTGTTTTTT
abundance: -; j_gene: TRBJ1-6; v_gene: TRBV5-1; d_gene: TRBD1; CDR3aa: CASRTGGNSPLHF; CDR3nt: TGCGCCAGCAGGACAGGGGGGAATTCACCCCTCCACTTT
abundance: -; j_gene: TRBJ2-3; v_gene: TRBV5-4; d_gene: -; CDR3aa: CASSFPNTDTQYF; CDR3nt: TGTGCCAGCAGCTTTCCCAACACAGATACGCAGTATTTT
abundance: -; j_gene: TRBJ1-3; v_gene: TRBV18; d_gene: -; CDR3aa: CASSETGSLSGNTIYF; CDR3nt: TGTGCCAGCTCAGAGACAGGATCGCTCTCTGGAAACACCATATATTTT
abundance: -; j_gene: TRBJ1-2; v_gene: TRBV2; d_gene: TRBD1; CDR3aa: CASKGGGTGFSSYTF; CDR3nt: TGTGCCAGCAAAGGGGGTGGGACAGGATTTTCCAGCTACACCTTC
abundance: -; j_gene: TRBJ2-7; v_gene: TRBV5-8; d_gene: -; CDR3aa: CASSLSLTAGQYF; CDR3nt: TGTGCCAGCAGCCTCTCCCTGACAGCAGGGCAGTACTTC
abundance: -; j_gene: TRBJ1-3; v_gene: TRBV5-1; d_gene: -; CDR3aa: CASSEAFGNTIYF; CDR3nt: TGCGCCAGCAGTGAGGCTTTCGGAAACACCATATATTTT